This TCR beta chain stems from a study of T cell responses to AZD1222 COVID-19 vaccine (dated by TCRdb to about 2021). Regarding the study in general: AZD1222 recipients with second doses at about 4 weeks or about 12 weeks were pooled, because spike-specific TCR depth and breadth did not differ between schedules. A total of about 240 trial participants underwent TCR sequencing, of whom some 210 received two doses of AZD1222 and about 26 received two doses of the MenACWY control vaccine. Trial participants were enrolled by age into 18-55, 56-69 and 70-plus year subgroups, with approximately 160, 26 and 62 TCR-sequenced participants respectively. Study-level results and caveats: Because no day 14 peak-response samples were available, repertoires were characterized only after the peak T cell response. Conclusions about previously exposed vaccinees were limited because only six AZD1222 recipients were SARS-CoV-2 seropositive at baseline. In the small 56-69-year group, the increase in depth fell short of significance, most likely because of low power. Nearly half of unique spike-specific TCRs reportedly recognized epitopes outside regions mutated in the B.1.351 and B.1.1.7 variants. Spike-specific TCR breadth and depth rose significantly after two AZD1222 doses compared with day 0 and with MenACWY recipients. Most participants were white British and females outnumbered males, and the authors suggested that clonal diversity may have been underestimated. CD4 TCRs associated with the vaccine covered the entire spike protein, and the dominant responses were in regions 160-218 and 743-854.

The CDR3 sequence holds 14 residues, the cysteine and phenylalanine included. CDR3 DNA only is kept here, 42 bases in frame from base 1. Per the germline V gene, SNHLY is the CDR1 and FYNNEI is the CDR2. V and J are trimmed by 6 bases and 7 bases, and the gene matches miss 6 bases of the junction. The CDR3 regions of human TCRbeta chains were analyzed by immunosequencing. In the authors' own workflow: TCRs in the repertoires were compared against a reference library of SARS-CoV-2-specific TCRs that had been generated with the MIRA antigen-specificity platform. Breadth meant the fraction of unique TCRs that were SARS-CoV-2-associated, whereas depth meant the fraction of total T cells that were SARS-CoV-2-associated. Using the MIRA data, each spike-specific TCR was assigned both to the spike region to which the TCR was reactive and to a CD4 or CD8 class. Log10-transformed breadth and depth values were compared by one-way ANOVA with Sidak's multiple comparisons tests. TCRdb re-hosts the immuneACCESS table, in-frame sequences only. Its copies lack some clones; in the studies checked, an unresolved V gene accounts for under half of them, and the cause for the rest is not known. D and trimming were read from the DNA, whereas the V and J calls and clone size are those reported in that table. Across this sample there are 100,000 or so clones, with 85% to 90% seen only once. 16% of the sample comes from the top ten.

About this clone itself: Its target antigen remains unknown. The input lacks base qualities; no much larger clone sits a single base away.

The label giving this sample's time point can be read as: baseline before first vaccination. Vaccinee samples came from UK trials COV001 and COV002, including a single-blind randomized controlled phase 2/3 trial of AZD1222 (ChAdOx1 nCoV-19) in healthy adults. For TCRbeta chain sequencing, PBMC samples were collected from trial participants at day 0 and at day 28 after the second dose. Sequenced here: peripheral blood, sampled on day 0 of AZD1222 vaccination. This clonotype was sampled from an adult in good health. This receptor chain uses TRBV2 and TRBJ1-4, and 9 junctional nucleotides match TRBD1. In nucleotide form, the sequence is TGTGCCAGCAGGGACAGGGGAGGTAGTGAAAAACTGTTTTTT. This encodes CASRDRGGSEKLFF.